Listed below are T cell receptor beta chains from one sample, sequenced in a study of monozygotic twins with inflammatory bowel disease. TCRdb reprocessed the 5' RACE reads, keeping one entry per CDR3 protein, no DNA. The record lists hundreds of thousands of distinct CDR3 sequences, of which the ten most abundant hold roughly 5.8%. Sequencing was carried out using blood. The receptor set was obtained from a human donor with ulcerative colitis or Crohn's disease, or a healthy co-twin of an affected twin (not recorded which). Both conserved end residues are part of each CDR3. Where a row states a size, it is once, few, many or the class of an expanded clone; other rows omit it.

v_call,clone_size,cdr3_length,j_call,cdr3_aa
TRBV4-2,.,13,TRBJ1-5,CASSQVVGGSQHF
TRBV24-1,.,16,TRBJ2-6,CATSDPTVSGANVLTF
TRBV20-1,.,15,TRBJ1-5,CSAQPGQGRHQPQHF
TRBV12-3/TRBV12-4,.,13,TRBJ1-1,CASRSGRDTEAFF
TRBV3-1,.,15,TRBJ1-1,CASSHQGQMNTEASF
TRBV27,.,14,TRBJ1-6,CASSLVLYNSPLHF
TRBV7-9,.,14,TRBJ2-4,CASSLAGSKNIQYF
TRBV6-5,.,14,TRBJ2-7,CASSYGGLGDEQYF
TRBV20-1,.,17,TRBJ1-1,CSARDFTTRSRPTEAFF
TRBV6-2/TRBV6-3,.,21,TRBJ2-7,CASSYPLAAGAGGTSSYEQYF
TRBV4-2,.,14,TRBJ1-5,CASSQGQGAQPQHF
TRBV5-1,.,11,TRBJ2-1,CASRLRDEQFF
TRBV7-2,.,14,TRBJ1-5,CASSIGTVNQPQHF
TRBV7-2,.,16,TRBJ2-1,CASSGNGRLQGREQFF
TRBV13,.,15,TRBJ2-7,CASSNSRDGSYEQYF
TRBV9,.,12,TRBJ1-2,CASSRSISGYTF
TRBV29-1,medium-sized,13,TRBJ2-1,CSVLGRPRSEQFF
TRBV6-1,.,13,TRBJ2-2,CASSARYTGELFF
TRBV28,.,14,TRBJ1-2,CASSLGTVYYGYTF
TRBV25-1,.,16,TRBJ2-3,CASAPTRSGVADTQYF
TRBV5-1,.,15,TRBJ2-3,CASSSILARKDTQYF
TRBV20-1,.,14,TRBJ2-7,CSAREGAAHYEQYF
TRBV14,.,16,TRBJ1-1,CASSSYRGRLATEAFF
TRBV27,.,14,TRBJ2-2,CASTRGGGTGELFF